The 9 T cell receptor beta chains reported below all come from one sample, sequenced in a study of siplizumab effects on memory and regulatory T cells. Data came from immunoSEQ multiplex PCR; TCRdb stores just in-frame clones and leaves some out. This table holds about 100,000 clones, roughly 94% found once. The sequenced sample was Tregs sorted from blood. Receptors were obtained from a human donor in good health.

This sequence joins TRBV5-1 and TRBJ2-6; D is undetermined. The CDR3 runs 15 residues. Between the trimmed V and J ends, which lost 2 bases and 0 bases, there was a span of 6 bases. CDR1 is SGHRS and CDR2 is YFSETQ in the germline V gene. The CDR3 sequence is CASSLFSSGANVLTF. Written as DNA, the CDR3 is TGCGCCAGCAGCTTATTCAGCTCTGGGGCCAACGTCCTGACTTTC. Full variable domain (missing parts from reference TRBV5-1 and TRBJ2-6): KAGVTQTPRYLIKTRGQQVTLSCSPISGHRSVSWYQQTPGQGLQFLFEYFSETQRNKGNFPGRFSGRQFSNSRSEMNVSTLELGDSALYLCASSLFSSGANVLTFGAGSRLTVL.

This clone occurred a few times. The DNA for the CDR3 is TGCGCCAGCAGCCCGAACGGGGGCAATCAGCCCCAGCATTTT. It yields the protein CASSPNGGNQPQHF. The genes are TRBV5-1 and TRBJ1-5; no clear D. The CDR3 runs to 14 residues. V shed 4 bases and J shed 2 bases, with 10 bases lying between them. Germline assignment: CDR1 SGHRS and CDR2 YFSETQ.

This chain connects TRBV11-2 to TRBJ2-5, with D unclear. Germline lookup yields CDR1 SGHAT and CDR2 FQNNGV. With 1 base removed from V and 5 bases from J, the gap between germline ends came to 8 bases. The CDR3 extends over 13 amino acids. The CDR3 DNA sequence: TGTGCCAGCAGCTTAGCTCTTACCGAGACCCAGTACTTC. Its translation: CASSLALTETQYF.

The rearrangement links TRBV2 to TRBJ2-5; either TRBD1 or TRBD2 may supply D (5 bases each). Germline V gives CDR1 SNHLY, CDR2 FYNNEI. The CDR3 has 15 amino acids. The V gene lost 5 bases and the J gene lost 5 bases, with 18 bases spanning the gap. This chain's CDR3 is CASSLLGTLRETQYF. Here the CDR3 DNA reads TGTGCCAGCAGTCTTCTAGGGACCCTACGTGAGACCCAGTACTTC.

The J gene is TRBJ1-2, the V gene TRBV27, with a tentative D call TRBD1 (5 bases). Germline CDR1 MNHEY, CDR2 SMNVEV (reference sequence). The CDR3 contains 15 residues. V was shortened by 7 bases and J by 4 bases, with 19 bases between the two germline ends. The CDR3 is CASTQDSARFYGYTF. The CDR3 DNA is TGTGCCAGCACTCAAGACAGCGCTCGTTTCTATGGCTACACCTTC.

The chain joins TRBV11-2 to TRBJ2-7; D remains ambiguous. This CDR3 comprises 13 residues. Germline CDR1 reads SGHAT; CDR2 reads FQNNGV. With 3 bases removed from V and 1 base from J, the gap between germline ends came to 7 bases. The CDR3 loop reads CASSLNLSYEQYF. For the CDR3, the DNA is TGTGCCAGCAGCTTGAACTTATCCTACGAGCAGTACTTC.

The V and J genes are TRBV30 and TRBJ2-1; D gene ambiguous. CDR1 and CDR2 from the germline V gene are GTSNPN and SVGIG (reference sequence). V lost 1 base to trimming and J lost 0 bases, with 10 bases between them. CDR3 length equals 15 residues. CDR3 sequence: CAWSARRSSYNEQFF. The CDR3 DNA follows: TGTGCCTGGAGTGCTAGGCGCTCCTCCTACAATGAGCAGTTCTTC. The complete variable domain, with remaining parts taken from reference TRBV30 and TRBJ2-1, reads SQTIHQWPATLVQPVGSPLSLECTVEGTSNPNLYWYRQAAGRGLQLLFYSVGIGQISSEVPQNLSASRPQDRQFILSSKKLLLSDSGFYLCAWSARRSSYNEQFFGPGTRLTVL.

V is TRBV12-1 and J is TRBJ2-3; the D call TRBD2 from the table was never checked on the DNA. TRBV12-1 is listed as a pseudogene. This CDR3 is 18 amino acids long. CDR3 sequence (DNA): TGTGCCAGCAGCTTTGTGTTTGTGGGAGGCCGCGCAGTTAATACGCAGTATTTT. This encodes CASSFVFVGGRAVNTQYF.

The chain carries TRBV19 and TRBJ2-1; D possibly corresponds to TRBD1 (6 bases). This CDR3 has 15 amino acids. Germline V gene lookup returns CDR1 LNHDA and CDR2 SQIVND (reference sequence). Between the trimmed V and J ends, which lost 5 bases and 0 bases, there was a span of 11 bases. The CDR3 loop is CASSQTGSSYNEQFF. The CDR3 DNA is TGTGCCAGTAGTCAAACAGGGAGCTCCTACAATGAGCAGTTCTTC. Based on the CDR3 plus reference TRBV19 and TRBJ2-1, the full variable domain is DGGITQSPKYLFRKEGQNVTLSCEQNLNHDAMYWYRQDPGQGLRLIYYSQIVNDFQKGDIAEGYSVSREKKESFPLTVTSAQKNPTAFYLCASSQTGSSYNEQFFGPGTRLTVL.